The rows below give T cell receptor beta chains drawn from one sample of a study of blood T cell repertoires in COVID-19. This table comes from immunoSEQ multiplex PCR, and its TCRdb copy is limited to in-frame clones, with some not included. The data hold approximately 380,000 clones, with approximately 90% observed a single time. The sequencing input was PBMCs or T cells enriched from blood (not recorded which). The receptors originated from a woman between 40 and 55 years old who had been exposed to COVID-19. The CDR3 runs from the conserved cysteine through the conserved F or W. The D gene is left open where the match is weak. Some rows have no size entry. The others give once, few or many, or a class for an expanded clone.

d_call j_call clone_size v_call cdr3_aa cdr3_nt
NA TRBJ1-5 NA TRBV10-3 CAISESPSGQPQHF TGTGCCATCAGTGAGAGCCCATCGGGGCAGCCCCAGCATTTT
NA TRBJ1-2 NA TRBV14 CASSQSGEKDGYTF TGTGCCAGCAGCCAATCAGGGGAGAAGGATGGCTACACCTTC
TRBD1 TRBJ2-7 NA TRBV19 CASSIQQGAFYEQYF TGTGCCAGTAGTATACAACAGGGGGCATTCTACGAGCAGTACTTC
TRBD2 TRBJ2-1 NA TRBV18 CASSRDSGGLSYNEQFF TGTGCCAGCTCACGCGATAGCGGGGGCCTCTCCTACAATGAGCAGTTCTTC
TRBD1 TRBJ1-1 NA TRBV15 CATSRPGQGFEAFF TGTGCCACCAGCAGACCGGGACAGGGATTTGAAGCTTTCTTT
TRBD1 TRBJ1-2 NA TRBV4-1 CASSHNYGQGLYGYTF TGCGCCAGCAGCCATAATTACGGACAGGGACTCTATGGCTACACCTTC
NA TRBJ2-1 NA TRBV20-1 CSTNAEVDQFF TGCAGTACCAACGCCGAGGTAGACCAGTTCTTC
TRBD2 TRBJ2-7 NA TRBV5-5 CASSPRASGAYEQYF TGTGCCAGCAGCCCGCGGGCTAGCGGAGCCTACGAGCAGTACTTC
TRBD1 TRBJ2-1 NA TRBV24-1 CATSETRTGSDEQFF TGTGCCACCAGTGAAACAAGGACAGGGAGCGATGAGCAGTTCTTC
TRBD1 TRBJ1-4 NA TRBV18 CASSPLQGGEKLFF TGTGCCAGCTCACCTCTGCAGGGGGGTGAAAAACTGTTTTTT
NA TRBJ1-1 NA TRBV28 CASSPYRRGTEAFF TGTGCCAGCAGCCCCTATCGGCGGGGAACTGAAGCTTTCTTT
NA TRBJ2-7 NA TRBV15 CATSRGESYEQYF TGTGCCACCAGCAGAGGGGAGTCCTACGAGCAGTACTTC
NA TRBJ2-3 NA TRBV15 CATSMAGSRTDTQYF TGTGCCACCAGCATGGCCGGGTCTCGCACAGATACGCAGTATTTT
NA TRBJ1-1 NA TRBV3-1/TRBV3-2 CASSQEGGITEAFF TGTGCCAGCAGCCAAGAGGGGGGGATAACTGAAGCTTTCTTT
NA TRBJ2-1 NA TRBV29-1 CSARTRYNEQFF TGCAGCGCCAGGACAAGATACAATGAGCAGTTCTTC
NA TRBJ1-1 NA TRBV29-1 CSVGGQSTEAFF TGCAGCGTTGGCGGGCAGAGCACTGAAGCTTTCTTT
TRBD1 TRBJ1-3 NA TRBV6-5 CASGRTGAGNTIYF TGTGCCAGCGGAAGAACAGGGGCTGGAAACACCATATATTTT
NA TRBJ1-1 once TRBV2 CASSRTVNTEAFF TGTGCCAGCAGTAGGACTGTGAACACTGAAGCTTTCTTT
NA TRBJ1-2 NA TRBV7-9 CASSPQGRGNYGYTF TGTGCCAGCAGCCCACAGGGAAGGGGGAACTATGGCTACACCTTC
NA TRBJ2-5 NA TRBV7-9 CASSLVALIQETQYF TGTGCCAGCAGCTTAGTGGCACTAATCCAAGAGACCCAGTACTTC